Sequencing of this T cell receptor beta chain was carried out in a study of T-cell reconstitution after alpha-beta-depleted transplantation in children. Study findings and constraints: A year post-transplant, T-cell counts and diversity derived mostly from newly produced T cells. Elevated TCRbeta diversity at day 60 was traced, in some patients, to surviving recipient T cells and thymic progenitors. It was reported that alpha-beta T cells came from several hundred expanded graft clones (about two months after transplant).

This sample's TCRbeta library carried unique molecular identifier barcodes. TCRdb re-derived calls from the PCR reads in MiXCR, one entry per CDR3 protein. The sample lists about a million distinct CDR3 sequences, 25% to 35% occurring once. This clonotype has just a few counts. What it binds is not known. From germline, CDR1 is SGHRS and CDR2 YFSETQ. This CDR3 is built from 15 residues. V lost 1 base, J lost 1 base, and 11 bases lay in between. The sequencing here drew on PBMCs, mostly from graft donor cells, taken 360 days after TCRalphabeta/CD19-depleted stem cell transplant. The receptor comes from a boy under three years old who had a stem cell transplant for SCID, so the T cells may come from the graft donor. The chain joins TRBV5-1 to TRBJ1-1, with D possibly being TRBD1 (6 bases). CDR3 sequence (DNA): TGCGCCAGCAGCTTGCAATTACAGGGGAACACTGAAGCTTTCTTT. It codes for CASSLQLQGNTEAFF.